The 3 T cell receptor beta chains presented below share a single source sample, sequenced in a study of cytomegalovirus exposure and HLA in healthy donors. Amplification used 60 Vbeta primers and 13 Jbeta primers. Using immunoSEQ multiplex PCR, the repertoire was profiled, and TCRdb retains in-frame clones only, with some absent. The repertoire holds about 120,000 clones, with less than 20% as singletons. The sequenced sample was PBMCs. The origin of the receptors is a woman aged 18-29 years in good health and CMV-seronegative.

This clone was observed a few times. The junction departs from germline at one end; a sequencing error may be responsible. The gene calls are TRBV9 and TRBJ1-1; TRBD1 agrees at 8 bases. The CDR3 is 13 amino acids. Germline V gene lookup returns CDR1 SGDLS and CDR2 YYNGEE. In nucleotides, the CDR3 is TGTGCCAGCAGCGCGACGGCGGGACAGGTCCTAAATTGG. Its protein is CASSATAGQVLNW.

This chain connects TRBV30 to TRBJ1-5; D gene uncertain. The CDR3 runs 17 residues. From germline, CDR1 is GTSNPN and CDR2 SVGIG (reference sequence). Trimming shortened V by 0 bases and J by 0 bases, and 15 bases separated the two germline ends. CDR3 in DNA: TGTGCCTGGAGTGTAAATCTGGCAGAATATAGCAATCAGCCCCAGCATTTT. Its translation: CAWSVNLAEYSNQPQHF.

V is TRBV5-1 and J is TRBJ2-7; possible D gene TRBD2, 6 bases. The CDR3 is 12 amino acids. Germline V gene data show CDR1 as SGHRS and CDR2 as YFSETQ. The V gene lost 4 bases and the J gene lost 6 bases, with 11 bases spanning the gap. CDR3 sequence: CASSPYGGEQYF. The CDR3 DNA sequence: TGCGCCAGCAGCCCGTACGGGGGCGAGCAGTACTTC.